This T cell receptor (beta chain) emerged from a study of T cells in women clearing cervical HPV infection. Study information: HLA type could not be excluded as a confounder.

All participants had a single incident cervical HPV16 infection, and prevalent HPV16 infections were excluded. The repertoire was sequenced with immunoSEQ multiplex PCR; TCRdb's copy has only in-frame clones and lacks some. The sample holds 18,000 or so clones. This CDR3 is built from 15 residues. The V and J ends lost 0 bases and 3 bases, in that order; junction bases with no gene match: 2. CDR1 and CDR2 from the germline V gene are SGHNT and YYREEE (reference sequence). As to this clone: Its specificity is unknown. The read ends 3 residues early relative to the CDR3; the germline J gene fills the gap.

Study-wide points: It is unknown whether associations predate infection; no effector/memory or HPV-specific sorting. Repertoire richness, not evenness, was significantly elevated in CIN3+ cases versus controls.

The clonotype was recovered from a woman between 18 and 70 years old with a cervical HPV16 infection that either progressed to CIN3+ or cleared (not recorded which). The chain couples TRBV5-4 to TRBJ1-2; 10 bases fit TRBD1. The material sequenced was blood buffy coat. The part of the CDR3 DNA that was read is TGTGCCAGCAGCTTGGCTGGACAGGGGGACTATGGC. This sequence encodes CASSLAGQGDYG. The whole CDR3 sequence is CASSLAGQGDYGYTF.